These 18 T cell receptor beta chains were sequenced from one sample in a study of T cell responses to AZD1222 COVID-19 vaccine. Libraries were prepared by immunoSEQ multiplex PCR; TCRdb keeps only in-frame clonotypes and omits some of them. The sample has roughly 42,000 clones, 80% seen once. The starting material was peripheral blood, obtained on day 0 of AZD1222 vaccination. Receptors originate from an adult in good health.

V gene TRBV5-4 combines with J gene TRBJ1-6; D might be TRBD1 (5 bases). V shed 4 bases and J shed 5 bases, with 16 bases lying between them. The CDR3 is 16 residues long. The germline V gene encodes CDR1 SGHNT and CDR2 YYREEE (reference sequence). The CDR3 region is CASSLDSLLNNSPLHF. The CDR3, as DNA: TGTGCCAGCAGCCTAGACAGCCTACTAAATAATTCACCCCTCCACTTT.

This rearrangement joins TRBV27 to TRBJ1-2; 7 bases agree with TRBD1. The CDR3 contains 16 residues. V trimming: 4 bases; J trimming: 4 bases; junction bases outside the gene matches: 12. The germline V gene encodes CDR1 MNHEY and CDR2 SMNVEV (reference sequence). In DNA, the CDR3 is TGTGCCAGCAGTTCCTACAGGGGAGAAATGGGCTATGGCTACACCTTC. It specifies CASSSYRGEMGYGYTF.

This clone has a single count. The CDR3: CASSSIRGQGARRYGYTF. For the CDR3, the DNA is TGTGCCAGCAGCTCGATTCGGGGACAGGGGGCCCGACGCTATGGCTACACCTTC. The chain has TRBV11-2 and TRBJ1-2, with 12 bases matching TRBD1. Germline assignment: CDR1 SGHAT and CDR2 FQNNGV. CDR3 size: 18 residues. Trimming removed 4 bases from V and 4 bases from J; junction bases left unmatched: 13.

This clone was counted only a few times. This chain joins TRBV19 and TRBJ2-7; 7 nucleotides match TRBD1. The germline V gene has CDR1 LNHDA and CDR2 SQIVND (reference sequence). V lost 5 bases, J lost 6 bases, and 10 bases stayed unmatched. This CDR3 has 14 amino acids. The CDR3 DNA reads as TGTGCCAGTAGTTTAGGGGGCCTCCCCTCCGAGCAGTACTTC. It translates to CASSLGGLPSEQYF. Using reference TRBV19 and TRBJ2-7 for the parts outside the CDR3, the full variable domain is DGGITQSPKYLFRKEGQNVTLSCEQNLNHDAMYWYRQDPGQGLRLIYYSQIVNDFQKGDIAEGYSVSREKKESFPLTVTSAQKNPTAFYLCASSLGGLPSEQYFGPGTRLTVT.

This chain connects TRBV5-1 to TRBJ2-2; 7 bases align to TRBD1. CDR1 and CDR2 (germline): SGHRS, YFSETQ. The CDR3 contains 15 residues. V was clipped by 6 bases and J by 1 base; unmatched bases: 6. The CDR3 DNA follows: TGCGCCAGCAAGCCCGGGACAGTGAACACCGGGGAGCTGTTTTTT. The encoded protein is CASKPGTVNTGELFF. The full variable domain, rest sourced from reference TRBV5-1 and TRBJ2-2, is KAGVTQTPRYLIKTRGQQVTLSCSPISGHRSVSWYQQTPGQGLQFLFEYFSETQRNKGNFPGRFSGRQFSNSRSEMNVSTLELGDSALYLCASKPGTVNTGELFFGEGSRLTVL.

The chain links TRBV6-6 to TRBJ1-5, with a tentative D call TRBD1 (5 bases). This CDR3 comprises 16 residues. Trimming removed 5 bases at V and 5 bases at J, with 19 bases between. The germline V gene has CDR1 MNHNY and CDR2 SVGAGI (reference sequence). CDR3 residues: CASSPRGRGGDQPQHF. The DNA for the CDR3 is TGTGCCAGCAGTCCCCGGGGTAGGGGTGGTGATCAGCCCCAGCATTTT.

This clone was seen only a few times. This CDR3 is CAGRTGYGELFF. The CDR3 nucleotides read TGTGCCGGGAGGACAGGGTACGGGGAGCTGTTTTTT. The V gene is TRBV19, the J gene TRBJ2-2; TRBD1 agrees at 8 bases. The CDR3 runs to 12 residues. V lost 11 bases to trimming and J lost 7 bases; unmatched junction nucleotides: 6. Germline loops: CDR1 LNHDA, CDR2 SQIVND (reference sequence).

V gene TRBV3-1 (or the pseudogene TRBV3-2) combines with J gene TRBJ1-3; D gene unclear. The CDR3 covers 15 residues. Trimming shortened V by 1 base and J by 0 bases, and 7 bases separated the two germline ends. The germline V gene encodes CDR1 LGHDT and CDR2 YNNKEL (reference sequence). CDR3 nucleotide sequence: TGTGCCAGCAGCCAAGCGAGGGACTCTGGAAACACCATATATTTT. It is translated as CASSQARDSGNTIYF.

The chain uses TRBV2 and TRBJ2-7, with D tentatively TRBD1 (6 bases). Trimming left V 11 bases short and J 5 bases short, with 19 bases between. CDR1 is SNHLY, CDR2 FYNNEI, per germline. The CDR3 covers 13 residues. Here the CDR3 reads CAGDTTGSNEQYF. For the CDR3, the DNA is TGTGCCGGGGACACAACAGGGTCCAACGAGCAGTACTTC.

V is TRBV5-8 and J is TRBJ2-7; 15 nucleotides agree with TRBD2. The CDR3 has 17 residues. CDR1 is SGHTS and CDR2 is YDEGEE in the germline V gene. J was trimmed by 5 bases and V by 4 bases; bases with no gene match: 10. This chain's CDR3 is CASSQGLAGGWSNEQYF. DNA of the CDR3: TGTGCCAGCAGCCAGGGACTAGCGGGGGGCTGGAGCAACGAGCAGTACTTC.

The chain recombines TRBV7-9 with TRBJ1-5; D possibly corresponds to TRBD1 (5 bases). CDR1 and CDR2 from the germline V gene are SEHNR and FQNEAQ (reference sequence). The CDR3 is made up of 13 amino acids. V lost 1 base and J lost 6, with 7 bases in between. CDR3 amino acids: CASSLGGGQPQHF. CDR3 DNA sequence: TGTGCCAGCAGCTTAGGGGGCGGTCAGCCCCAGCATTTT.

This chain links TRBV28 with TRBJ2-3, with D perhaps being TRBD1 or TRBD2 (5 bases each). Germline lookup yields CDR1 MDHEN and CDR2 SYDVKM. The CDR3 sequence is 14 residues long. The ends were cut back, 8 bases at V and 2 bases at J, with 14 bases in the middle. CDR3 residues: CASQRAGYTDTQYF. CDR3 nucleotide sequence: TGTGCCAGCCAGAGGGCAGGGTACACAGATACGCAGTATTTT.

The chain uses TRBV19 and TRBJ2-1; D perhaps matches TRBD2 (6 bases). The ends were cut back, 5 bases at V and 1 base at J, with 15 bases in the middle. The CDR3 spans 16 residues. CDR1 LNHDA and CDR2 SQIVND come from the germline V gene (reference sequence). The CDR3 DNA reads TGTGCCAGTAGTTCCCCCCCGGGAGTGTCCTACAATGAGCAGTTCTTC. Translation gives CASSSPPGVSYNEQFF. The complete variable domain, with remaining parts taken from reference TRBV19 and TRBJ2-1, reads DGGITQSPKYLFRKEGQNVTLSCEQNLNHDAMYWYRQDPGQGLRLIYYSQIVNDFQKGDIAEGYSVSREKKESFPLTVTSAQKNPTAFYLCASSSPPGVSYNEQFFGPGTRLTVL.

The rearrangement links TRBV2 to TRBJ2-2; 12 bases are a match to TRBD2. The CDR3 has 17 amino acids. Germline V gene lookup returns CDR1 SNHLY and CDR2 FYNNEI. V dropped 7 bases and J dropped 4; count of bases not matched to a gene: 10. CDR3 residues: CASKEASGGAGTGELFF. The CDR3 region has the DNA TGTGCCAGCAAAGAGGCTAGCGGGGGGGCCGGCACCGGGGAGCTGTTTTTT.

The gene calls are TRBV30 and TRBJ1-2; D call uncertain. The ends were cut back, 0 bases at V and 4 bases at J, with 9 bases in the middle. There are 13 residues in the CDR3. Germline CDR1 GTSNPN, CDR2 SVGIG (reference sequence). CDR3 DNA sequence: TGTGCCTGGAGTGTAATGGGGTTCTATGGCTACACCTTC. Protein product: CAWSVMGFYGYTF. Variable domain in full (rest from reference TRBV30 and TRBJ1-2): SQTIHQWPATLVQPVGSPLSLECTVEGTSNPNLYWYRQAAGRGLQLLFYSVGIGQISSEVPQNLSASRPQDRQFILSSKKLLLSDSGFYLCAWSVMGFYGYTFGSGTRLTVV.

The CDR3 loop is CASSYGGGETQYF. The CDR3, as DNA: TGTGCCAGCAGCTACGGCGGGGGGGAGACCCAGTACTTC. This chain joins TRBV7-9 and TRBJ2-5, with 8 bases fitting TRBD2. This CDR3 region has 13 residues. V dropped 4 bases and J dropped 5; count of bases not matched to a gene: 3. Germline CDR1 SEHNR, CDR2 FQNEAQ (reference sequence). Variable domain in full (rest from reference TRBV7-9 and TRBJ2-5): DTGVSQNPRHKITKRGQNVTFRCDPISEHNRLYWYRQTLGQGPEFLTYFQNEAQLEKSRLLSDRFSAERPKGSFSTLEIQRTEQGDSAMYLCASSYGGGETQYFGPGTRLLVL.

V is TRBV9 and J is TRBJ1-5, with D maybe TRBD1 (5 bases). Germline V gene data show CDR1 as SGDLS and CDR2 as YYNGEE. The CDR3 extends over 17 amino acids. V lost 3 bases and J 5 bases, leaving 21 bases between the germline ends. The CDR3 here is CASSAPENRTRYQPQHF. CDR3 DNA: TGTGCCAGCAGCGCACCCGAGAACAGGACCCGATATCAGCCCCAGCATTTT.

By share, this clone counts as medium-sized. The chain is built from TRBV28 and TRBJ1-1; a possible D gene is TRBD1 (5 bases). This CDR3 region has 16 residues. Germline values: CDR1 MDHEN, CDR2 SYDVKM. The V gene lost 5 bases and the J gene lost 1 base, with 17 bases spanning the gap. CDR3 protein: CASSPGPLLPNTEAFF. The DNA of the CDR3 is TGTGCCAGCAGTCCGGGACCCCTTTTGCCGAACACTGAAGCTTTCTTT.